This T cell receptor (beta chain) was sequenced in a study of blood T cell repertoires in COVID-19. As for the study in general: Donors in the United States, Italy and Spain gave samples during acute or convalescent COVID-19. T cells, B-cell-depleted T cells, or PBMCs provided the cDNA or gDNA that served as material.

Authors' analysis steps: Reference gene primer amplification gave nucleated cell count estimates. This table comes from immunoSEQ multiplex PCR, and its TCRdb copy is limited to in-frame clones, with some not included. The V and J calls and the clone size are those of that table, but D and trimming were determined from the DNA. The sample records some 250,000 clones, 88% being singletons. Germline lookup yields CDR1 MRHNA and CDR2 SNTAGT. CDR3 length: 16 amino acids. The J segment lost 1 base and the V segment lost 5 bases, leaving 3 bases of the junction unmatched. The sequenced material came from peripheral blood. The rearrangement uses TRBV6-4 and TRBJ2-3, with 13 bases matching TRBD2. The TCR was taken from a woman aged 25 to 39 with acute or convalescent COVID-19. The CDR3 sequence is CASSRTSGSGTDTQYF. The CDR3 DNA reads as TGTGCCAGCAGTCGGACTAGCGGGAGTGGCACAGATACGCAGTATTTT.